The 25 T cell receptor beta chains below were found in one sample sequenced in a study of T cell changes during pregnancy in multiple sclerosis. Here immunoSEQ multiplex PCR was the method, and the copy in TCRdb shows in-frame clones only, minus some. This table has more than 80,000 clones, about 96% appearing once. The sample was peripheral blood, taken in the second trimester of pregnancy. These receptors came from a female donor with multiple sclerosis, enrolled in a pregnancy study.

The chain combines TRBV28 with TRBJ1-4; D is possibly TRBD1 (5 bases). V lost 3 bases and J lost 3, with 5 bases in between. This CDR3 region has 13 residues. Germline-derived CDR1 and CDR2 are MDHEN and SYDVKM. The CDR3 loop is CASSLGPNEKLFF. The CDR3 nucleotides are TGTGCCAGCAGTTTGGGGCCTAATGAAAAACTGTTTTTT.

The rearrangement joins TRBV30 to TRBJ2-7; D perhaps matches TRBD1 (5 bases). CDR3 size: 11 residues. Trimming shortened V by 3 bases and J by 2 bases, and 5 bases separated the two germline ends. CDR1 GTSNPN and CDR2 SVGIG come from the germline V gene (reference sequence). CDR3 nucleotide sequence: TGTGCCTGGAGACAGGCCTACGAGCAGTACTTC. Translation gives CAWRQAYEQYF.

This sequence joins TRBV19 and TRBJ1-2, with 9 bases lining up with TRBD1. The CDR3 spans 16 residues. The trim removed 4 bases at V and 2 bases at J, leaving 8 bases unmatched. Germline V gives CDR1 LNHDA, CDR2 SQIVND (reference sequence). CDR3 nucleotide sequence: TGTGCCAGTAGTAGAGGGGACAGGGCGAGGAACTATGGCTACACCTTC. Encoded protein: CASSRGDRARNYGYTF.

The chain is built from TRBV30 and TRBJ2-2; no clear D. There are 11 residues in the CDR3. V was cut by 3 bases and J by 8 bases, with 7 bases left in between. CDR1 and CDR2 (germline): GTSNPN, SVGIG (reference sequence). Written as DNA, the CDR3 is TGTGCCTGGAGCTTCCGGGGGGAGCTGTTTTTT. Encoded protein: CAWSFRGELFF.

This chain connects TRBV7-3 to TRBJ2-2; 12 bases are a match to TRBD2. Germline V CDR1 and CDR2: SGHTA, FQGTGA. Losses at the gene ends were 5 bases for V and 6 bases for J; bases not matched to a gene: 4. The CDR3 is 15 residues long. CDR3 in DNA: TGTGCCAGCAGCCGACTAGCGGGAGAGTCCGGGGAGCTGTTTTTT. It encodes CASSRLAGESGELFF. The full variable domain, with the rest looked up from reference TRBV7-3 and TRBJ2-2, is GAGVSQTPSNKVTEKGKYVELRCDPISGHTALYWYRQSLGQGPEFLIYFQGTGAADDSGLPNDRFFAVRPEGSVSTLKIQRTERGDSAVYLCASSRLAGESGELFFGEGSRLTVL.

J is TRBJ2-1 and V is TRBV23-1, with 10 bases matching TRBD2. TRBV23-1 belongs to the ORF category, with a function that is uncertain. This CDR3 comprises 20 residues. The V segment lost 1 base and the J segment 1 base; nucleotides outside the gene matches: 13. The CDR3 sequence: CASSQYLRLAGEGSYNEQFF. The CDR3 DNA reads TGCGCCAGCAGTCAATATCTCCGGCTAGCGGGAGAAGGGTCCTACAATGAGCAGTTCTTC.

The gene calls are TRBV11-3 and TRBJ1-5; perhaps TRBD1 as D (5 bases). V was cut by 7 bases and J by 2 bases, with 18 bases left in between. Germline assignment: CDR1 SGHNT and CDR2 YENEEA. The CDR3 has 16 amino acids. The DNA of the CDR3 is TGTGCCAGCAACCAAGGGAGGGGTATGGGCAATCAGCCCCAGCATTTT. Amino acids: CASNQGRGMGNQPQHF.

Here the CDR3 DNA reads TGTGCCAGTAGTATGAGGGTTGGGGCCAACGTCCTGACTTTC. The encoded protein is CASSMRVGANVLTF. The chain uses TRBV19 and TRBJ2-6; a weak D match, TRBD2 (5 bases). The CDR3 has 14 amino acids. V was pared by 3 bases and J by 3 bases, with 6 bases between. In germline, CDR1 is LNHDA, CDR2 SQIVND (reference sequence).

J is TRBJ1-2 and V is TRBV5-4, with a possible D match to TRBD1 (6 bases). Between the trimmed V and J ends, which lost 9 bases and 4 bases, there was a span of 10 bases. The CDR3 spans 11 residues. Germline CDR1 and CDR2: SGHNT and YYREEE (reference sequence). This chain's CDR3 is CATWTAYGYTF. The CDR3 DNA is TGTGCCACCTGGACAGCCTATGGCTACACCTTC. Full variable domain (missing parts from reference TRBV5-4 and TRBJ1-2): ETGVTQSPTHLIKTRGQQVTLRCSSQSGHNTVSWYQQALGQGPQFIFQYYREEENGRGNFPPRFSGLQFPNYSSELNVNALELDDSALYLCATWTAYGYTFGSGTRLTVV.

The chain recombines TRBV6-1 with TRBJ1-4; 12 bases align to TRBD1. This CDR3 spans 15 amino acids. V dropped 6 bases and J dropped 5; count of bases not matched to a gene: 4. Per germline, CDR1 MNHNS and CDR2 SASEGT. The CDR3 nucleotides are TGTGCCAGCAGAGGGACAGGGGGCTCGAATGAAAAACTGTTTTTT. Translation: CASRGTGGSNEKLFF.

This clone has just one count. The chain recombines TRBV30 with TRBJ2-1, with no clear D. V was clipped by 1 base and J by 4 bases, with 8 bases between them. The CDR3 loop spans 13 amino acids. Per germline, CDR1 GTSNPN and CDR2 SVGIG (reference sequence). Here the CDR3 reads CAWSALVYNEQFF. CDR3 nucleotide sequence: TGTGCCTGGAGTGCCCTAGTATACAATGAGCAGTTCTTC.

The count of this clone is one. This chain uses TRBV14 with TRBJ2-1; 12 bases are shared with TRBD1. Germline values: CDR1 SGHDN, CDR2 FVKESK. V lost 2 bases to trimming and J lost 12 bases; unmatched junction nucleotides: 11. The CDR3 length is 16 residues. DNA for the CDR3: TGTGCCAGCAGCCAATTGTCGGGACAGGGGGCTCCGAGGCAGTTCTTC. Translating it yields CASSQLSGQGAPRQFF.

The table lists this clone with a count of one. CDR3 sequence (DNA): TGTGCCAGTACCAATCCCAGCGGGAGCAACGAGCAGTACTTC. Translating it yields CASTNPSGSNEQYF. The chain has TRBV19 and TRBJ2-7; 8 nucleotides line up with TRBD2. V gave up 7 bases and J gave up 5 bases; unmatched junction bases: 10. Germline V lookup: CDR1 LNHDA, CDR2 SQIVND (reference sequence). This CDR3 is built from 14 residues.

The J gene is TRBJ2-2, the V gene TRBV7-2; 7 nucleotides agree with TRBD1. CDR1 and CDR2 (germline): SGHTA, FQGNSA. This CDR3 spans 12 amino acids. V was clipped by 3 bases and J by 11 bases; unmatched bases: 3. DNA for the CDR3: TGTGCCAGCAGCTTCAGACAGGGCGAGCTGTTTTTT. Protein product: CASSFRQGELFF. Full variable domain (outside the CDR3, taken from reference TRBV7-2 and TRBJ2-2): GAGVSQSPSNKVTEKGKDVELRCDPISGHTALYWYRQSLGQGLEFLIYFQGNSAPDKSGLPSDRFSAERTGGSVSTLTIQRTQQEDSAVYLCASSFRQGELFFGEGSRLTVL.

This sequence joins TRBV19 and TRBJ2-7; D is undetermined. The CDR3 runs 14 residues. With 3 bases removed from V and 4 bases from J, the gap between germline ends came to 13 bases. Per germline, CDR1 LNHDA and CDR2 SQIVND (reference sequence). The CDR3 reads CASSIGGSLYEQYF. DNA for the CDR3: TGTGCCAGTAGTATCGGTGGTAGTCTGTACGAGCAGTACTTC.

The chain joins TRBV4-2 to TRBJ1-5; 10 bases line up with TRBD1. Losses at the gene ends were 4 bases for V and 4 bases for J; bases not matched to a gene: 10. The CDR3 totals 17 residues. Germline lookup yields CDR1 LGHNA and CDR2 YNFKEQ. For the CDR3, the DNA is TGTGCCAGCAGCCCAGCCGGGACAGGGGAGGATAATCAGCCCCAGCATTTT. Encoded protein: CASSPAGTGEDNQPQHF.

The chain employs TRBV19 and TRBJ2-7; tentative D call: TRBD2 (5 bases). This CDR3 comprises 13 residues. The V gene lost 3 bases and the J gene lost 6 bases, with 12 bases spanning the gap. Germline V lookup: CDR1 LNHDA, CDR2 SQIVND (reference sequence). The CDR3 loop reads CASSMRGGSEQYF. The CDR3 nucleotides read TGTGCCAGTAGTATGCGAGGCGGGTCCGAGCAGTACTTC.

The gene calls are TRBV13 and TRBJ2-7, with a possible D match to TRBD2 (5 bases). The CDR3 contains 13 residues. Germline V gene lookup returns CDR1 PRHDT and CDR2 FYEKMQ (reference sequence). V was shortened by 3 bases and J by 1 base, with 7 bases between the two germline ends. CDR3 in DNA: TGTGCCAGCAGCTTGGGGAGATCCTACGAGCAGTACTTC. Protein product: CASSLGRSYEQYF.

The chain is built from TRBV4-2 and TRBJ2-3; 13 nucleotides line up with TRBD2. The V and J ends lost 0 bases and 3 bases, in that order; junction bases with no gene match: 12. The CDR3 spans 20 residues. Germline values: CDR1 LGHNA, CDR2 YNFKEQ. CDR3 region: CASSQEKRTSGSIRTDTQYF. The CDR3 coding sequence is TGTGCCAGCAGCCAAGAGAAGAGGACTAGCGGGAGTATAAGGACAGATACGCAGTATTTT.

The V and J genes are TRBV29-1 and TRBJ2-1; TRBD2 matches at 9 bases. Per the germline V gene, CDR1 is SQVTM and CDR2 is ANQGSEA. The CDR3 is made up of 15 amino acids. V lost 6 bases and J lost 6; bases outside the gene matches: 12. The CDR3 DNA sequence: TGCAGCGTGCCAAGCCTTAGCGGGAGAGGCAATGAGCAGTTCTTC. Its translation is CSVPSLSGRGNEQFF.

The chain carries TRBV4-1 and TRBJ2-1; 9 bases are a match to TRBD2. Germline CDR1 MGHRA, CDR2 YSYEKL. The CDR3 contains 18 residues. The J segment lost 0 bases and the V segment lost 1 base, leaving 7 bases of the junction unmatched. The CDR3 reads CASSQGHAGGRSYNEQFF. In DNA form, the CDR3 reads TGCGCCAGCAGCCAAGGTCATGCGGGAGGGCGCTCCTACAATGAGCAGTTCTTC.

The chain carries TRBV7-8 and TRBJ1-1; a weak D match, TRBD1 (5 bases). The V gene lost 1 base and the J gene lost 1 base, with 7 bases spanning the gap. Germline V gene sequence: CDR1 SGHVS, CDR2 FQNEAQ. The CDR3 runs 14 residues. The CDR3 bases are TGTGCCAGCAGCTTAGGTCAGGGGAACACTGAAGCTTTCTTT. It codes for CASSLGQGNTEAFF.

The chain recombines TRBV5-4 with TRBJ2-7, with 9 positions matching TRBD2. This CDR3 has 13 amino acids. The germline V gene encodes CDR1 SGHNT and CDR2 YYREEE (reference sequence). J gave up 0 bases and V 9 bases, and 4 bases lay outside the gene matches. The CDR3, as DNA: TGTGCCATTCGTAGCGGGAGCTCCTACGAGCAGTACTTC. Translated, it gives CAIRSGSSYEQYF.

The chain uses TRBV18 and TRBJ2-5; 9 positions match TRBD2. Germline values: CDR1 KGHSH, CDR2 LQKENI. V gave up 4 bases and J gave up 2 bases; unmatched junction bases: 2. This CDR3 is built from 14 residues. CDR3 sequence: CASSLAGEQETQYF. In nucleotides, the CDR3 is TGTGCCAGCTCACTAGCGGGAGAACAAGAGACCCAGTACTTC.

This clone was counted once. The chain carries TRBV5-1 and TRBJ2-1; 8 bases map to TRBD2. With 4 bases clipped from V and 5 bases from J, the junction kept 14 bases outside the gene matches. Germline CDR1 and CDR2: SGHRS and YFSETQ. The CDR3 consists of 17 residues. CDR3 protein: CASSLGGGGRRDNEQFF. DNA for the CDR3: TGCGCCAGCAGCCTTGGGGGCGGCGGGAGGAGGGACAATGAGCAGTTCTTC.